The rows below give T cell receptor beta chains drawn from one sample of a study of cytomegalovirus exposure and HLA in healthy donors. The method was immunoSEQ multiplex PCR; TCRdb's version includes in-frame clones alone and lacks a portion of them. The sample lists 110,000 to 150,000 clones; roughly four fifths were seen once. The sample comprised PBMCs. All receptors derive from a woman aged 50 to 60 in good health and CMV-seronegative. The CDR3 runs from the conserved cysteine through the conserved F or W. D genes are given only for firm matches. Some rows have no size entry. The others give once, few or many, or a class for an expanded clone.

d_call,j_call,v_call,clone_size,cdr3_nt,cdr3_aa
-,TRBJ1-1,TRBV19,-,TGTGCCATACGGGACGGGGGGATGGGGGACTCTGAAGCTTTCTTT,CAIRDGGMGDSEAFF
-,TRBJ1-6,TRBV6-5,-,TGTGCCAGCAGTATGCGTAATTCACCCCTCCACTTT,CASSMRNSPLHF
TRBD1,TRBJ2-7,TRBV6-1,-,TGTGCCAGCAGTGTTCGGCCAGGGGGTGTATACGAGCAGTACTTC,CASSVRPGGVYEQYF
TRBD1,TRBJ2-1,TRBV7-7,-,TGTGCTAGCAGCCCCAATGACAGGGTAGATGAGCAGTTCTTC,CASSPNDRVDEQFF
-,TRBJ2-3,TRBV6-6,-,TGTGCCAGCAGTTACTCGAGTTCTCCCCGCACAGATACGCAGTATTTT,CASSYSSSPRTDTQYF
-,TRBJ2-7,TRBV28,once,TGTGCCAGCAGTTTCTACGCCTCGGGTCCCCTCTCCTACGAGCAGTACTTC,CASSFYASGPLSYEQYF
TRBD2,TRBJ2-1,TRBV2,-,TGTGCCACTGCCGGGACTAGCAGGGGCGAGCAGTTCTTC,CATAGTSRGEQFF
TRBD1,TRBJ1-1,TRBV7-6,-,TGTGCCAGCAGCCAAGCGAGGGGGCTCCGAGAGGCTTTCTTT,CASSQARGLREAFF
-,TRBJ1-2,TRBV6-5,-,TGTGCCAGCACCCTAAGTAGGGGCTATGGCTACACCTTC,CASTLSRGYGYTF
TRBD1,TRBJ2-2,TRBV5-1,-,TGCGCCAGCAGCCCGGGACAGCCCTTGGCCGGGGAGCTGTTTTTT,CASSPGQPLAGELFF
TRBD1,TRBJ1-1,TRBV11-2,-,TGTGCCAGCAGCTTAGACCCCAGGGGGCTGAACACTGAAGCTTTCTTT,CASSLDPRGLNTEAFF
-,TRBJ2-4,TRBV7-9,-,TGTGCCAGCAGCTCGGCAGGTAAACTAGCCAAAAACATTCAGTACTTC,CASSSAGKLAKNIQYF
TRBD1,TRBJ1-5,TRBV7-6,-,TGTGCCAGCAGTATGTCGGACAGGCACAATCAGCCCCAGCATTTT,CASSMSDRHNQPQHF
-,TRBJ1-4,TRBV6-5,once,TGTGCCGGCATGGGGGGAAATGAAAAACTGTTTTTT,CAGMGGNEKLFF
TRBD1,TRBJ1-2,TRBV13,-,TGTGCCAGCAGCAAGGACAGGGTAAATGGCTACACCTTC,CASSKDRVNGYTF
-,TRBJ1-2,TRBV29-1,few,TGCAGCGCCACCGGGCGGGCCCCGAACTATGGCTACACCTTC,CSATGRAPNYGYTF
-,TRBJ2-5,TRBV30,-,TGTGCCTGGAGCCCTACAGGGAGGGGGACCCAGTACTTC,CAWSPTGRGTQYF
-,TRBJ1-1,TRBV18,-,TGTGCCAGCTCACCACTTCGGGGGGGGAACACTGAAGCTTTCTTT,CASSPLRGGNTEAFF
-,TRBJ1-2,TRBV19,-,TGTGCCAGTAGTAGGAGTGGGGGGGGCGGCTACACCTTC,CASSRSGGGGYTF
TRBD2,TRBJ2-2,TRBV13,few,TGTGCCAGCAGCCGCCTCGGGGGGTCGAACACCGGGGAGCTGTTTTTT,CASSRLGGSNTGELFF
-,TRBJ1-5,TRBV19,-,TGTGCCAGTAGTGCGCTAGGGGTAAGCAATCAGCCCCAGCATTTT,CASSALGVSNQPQHF
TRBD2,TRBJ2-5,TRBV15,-,TGTGCCACCAGCAGAGGGTCGGCGGGGGGGCAGGAGACCCAGTACTTC,CATSRGSAGGQETQYF
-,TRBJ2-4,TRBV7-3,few,TGTGCCAGCAGCTTAATACACAAAAACATTCAGTACTTC,CASSLIHKNIQYF
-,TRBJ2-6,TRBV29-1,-,TGCAGCGTCCGCGAATCTGGGGCCAACGTCCTGACTTTC,CSVRESGANVLTF
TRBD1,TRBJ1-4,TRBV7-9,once,TGTGCCAGCAGCAAAACCGGGACAGGGATGGGAAAACTGTTTTTT,CASSKTGTGMGKLFF
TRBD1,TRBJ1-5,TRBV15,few,TGTGCCACCAGCAGACCTGGACAGGGCAACAATCAGCCCCAGCATTTT,CATSRPGQGNNQPQHF
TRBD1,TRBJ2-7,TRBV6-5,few,TGTGCCAGCAGTCTGGGGACAGGGCGCGAGCAGTACTTC,CASSLGTGREQYF
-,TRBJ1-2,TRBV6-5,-,TGTGCCAGCAGTTACTCGATTACAGGGCTCCACTATGGCTACACCTTC,CASSYSITGLHYGYTF
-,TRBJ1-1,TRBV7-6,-,TGTGCCAGCAGCCTCCTAGGACGGGGAAACGCGAACACTGAAGCTTTCTTT,CASSLLGRGNANTEAFF
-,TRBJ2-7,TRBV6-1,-,TGTGCCAGCAGTGAAGCTGGGGCCCGGAAGGTCTACGAGCAGTACTTC,CASSEAGARKVYEQYF
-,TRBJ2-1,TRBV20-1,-,TGCAGTGCCTACGACAACAATGAGCAGTTCTTC,CSAYDNNEQFF
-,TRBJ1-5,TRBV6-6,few,TGTGCCACCACGCGGGGGGATAGCAATCAGCCCCAGCATTTT,CATTRGDSNQPQHF
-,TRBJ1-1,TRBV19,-,TGTGCCAGTAGTATGAGCGGGGCTCTGAACACTGAAGCTTTCTTT,CASSMSGALNTEAFF
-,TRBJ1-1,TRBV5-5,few,TGTGCCAGCAGCGTGGGACAGAACACTGAAGCTTTCTTT,CASSVGQNTEAFF
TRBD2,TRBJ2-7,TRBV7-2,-,TGTGCCAGCAGCTTAAGTCTAGCGGAGCACTACGAGCAGTACTTC,CASSLSLAEHYEQYF
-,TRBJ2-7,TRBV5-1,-,TGCGCCACCCGGAGAGGACAGAGCTCCTACGAGCAGTACTTC,CATRRGQSSYEQYF
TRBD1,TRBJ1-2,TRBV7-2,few,TGTGCCAGCAGCTTTGGACAGGACTATGGCTACACCTTC,CASSFGQDYGYTF
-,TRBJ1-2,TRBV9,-,TGTGCCAGCAGCGTAGCTGCGACAGTAAATTATGGCTACACCTTC,CASSVAATVNYGYTF
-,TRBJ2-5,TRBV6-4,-,TGTGCCAGCAGTGAGGAACTAGCTAACTACCAAGAGACCCAGTACTTC,CASSEELANYQETQYF
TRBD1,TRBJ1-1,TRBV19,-,TGTGCCAGTAGTACTAGTTACAGGGGTACTGAAGCTTTCTTT,CASSTSYRGTEAFF